Listed below are T cell receptor beta chains from one sample, sequenced in a study of blood T cell repertoires in COVID-19. Measured with immunoSEQ multiplex PCR; TCRdb has only the in-frame clones, and not every one. In the table there are 150,000 to 200,000 clones, 75% to 85% of which are singletons. Sequencing was done on a sample of PBMCs or T cells enriched from blood (not recorded which). The receptors stem from a man aged 45 to 65 who had recovered from COVID-19. Each CDR3 is given without its conserved first and last residue.

v_gene	CDR3aa
TRBV18	ASSPQGKTQY
TRBV11-2	ASSLDRVTDTQY
TRBV7-9	ASSWAAGGSNQPQH
TRBV3-1/TRBV3-2	ASSQGGFIDTQY
TRBV29-1	SVEEGGYGYT
TRBV5-5	ASSILRGPDTEAF
TRBV11-2	ASRTDTQETQY
TRBV14	ASSQAWTGGENYGYT
TRBV19	ATNQDRRTYVGGYT
TRBV11-2	ASRHHGQGTFNYGYT
TRBV28	ASSPSGTGNTGELF
TRBV6-5	ASRDRNTEAF
TRBV5-8	ASSLAGREADGYT
TRBV11-2	ASSLAPTFGGEAF
TRBV11-3	ASSLLRETRKNEQF
TRBV3-1/TRBV3-2	ASSSDRGGSEKLF
TRBV16	ASSHPTGAVNQPQH
TRBV28	ASTRGVRYTEAF
TRBV2	ASSRYNQPQH
TRBV6-5	ASRAGQGAREQY
TRBV28	ASRDPGGSQPQH
TRBV4-2	ASSQDFSGQGREKLF
TRBV10-1	ASSESIRGGTDTQY
TRBV2	ASRVDSYEQY
TRBV19	ASQDRADTEAF
TRBV13	ASSRTGTKNIQY
TRBV6-5	ASKLGLAGEETQY
TRBV24-1	ATKLTPFGTEQETQY
TRBV7-9	ASSSDRAVSYGYT
TRBV3-1/TRBV3-2	ASSQGQGGSPLH
TRBV27	ASSLSRSSGANVLT
TRBV19	ASSSTRQGQTQY
TRBV5-8	ASSFEGHTIY
TRBV5-1	ASSFRGDYEQY
TRBV7-6	ASSLGTGGLTDTQY
TRBV18	ASSPLRTGTGNQPQH
TRBV7-2	ASSPWGGVGQPQH
TRBV3-1/TRBV3-2	ASSIQGRGTEAF
TRBV4-2	ASSQDMGGRSTEAF
TRBV9	ASSVGDRVNTEAF
TRBV6-5	ASSGSAYEQY
TRBV29-1	SVVDRRTEAF
TRBV29-1	SVGQGLANYGYT
TRBV5-1	ASSPGVVETQY
TRBV18	ASSPPLAGSGADTQY
TRBV28	ASRTGTGGRNYGYT
TRBV6-5	ASSYGTGGEETQY
TRBV5-1	ASPTGARNTEAF
TRBV28	ASSQTAGTGVQPQH
TRBV5-1	ASSTSGGDSYNEQF
TRBV7-8	ASSLARDSYNQPQH
TRBV16	ASSLGQEPTGELF
TRBV5-1	ASSSSGGTEKLF
TRBV10-2	ASSELSGRNQPQH
TRBV6-1	ASSESRGGGEQF
TRBV19	ASSVSTGILYEQY
TRBV5-1	ASSLALSRDSFYT
TRBV5-1	ASSFTGDVNQPQH
TRBV2	ASSEIRLAEDTQY